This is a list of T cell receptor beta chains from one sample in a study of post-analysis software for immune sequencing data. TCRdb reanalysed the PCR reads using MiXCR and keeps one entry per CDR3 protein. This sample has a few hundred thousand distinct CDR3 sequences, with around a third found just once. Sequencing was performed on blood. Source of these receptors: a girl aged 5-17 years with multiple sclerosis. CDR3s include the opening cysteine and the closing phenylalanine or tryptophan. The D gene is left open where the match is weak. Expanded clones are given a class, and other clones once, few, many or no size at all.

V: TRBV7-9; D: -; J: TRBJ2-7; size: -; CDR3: CASSPRQSPYEQYF; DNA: TGTGCCAGCAGCCCCCGACAGTCCCCCTACGAGCAGTACTTC
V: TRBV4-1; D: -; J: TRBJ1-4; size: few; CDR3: CTSSFTGTWSEKLFF; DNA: TGCACCAGCAGCTTCACGGGCACATGGAGTGAAAAACTGTTTTTT
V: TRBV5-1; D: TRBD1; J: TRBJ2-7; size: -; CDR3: CASSFGGTGDEQYF; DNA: TGCGCCAGCAGCTTTGGAGGGACAGGGGACGAGCAGTACTTC
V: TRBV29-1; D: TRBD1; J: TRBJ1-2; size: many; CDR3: CSVGTGIYGYTF; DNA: TGCAGCGTAGGGACAGGGATCTATGGCTACACCTTC
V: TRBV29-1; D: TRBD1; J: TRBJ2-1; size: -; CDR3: CSVAGQGSYNEQFF; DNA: TGCAGCGTTGCGGGACAGGGTTCCTACAATGAGCAGTTCTTC
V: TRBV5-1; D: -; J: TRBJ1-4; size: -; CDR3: CASSLDPHATNEKLFF; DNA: TGCGCCAGCAGCCTAGACCCCCACGCAACTAATGAAAAACTGTTTTTT
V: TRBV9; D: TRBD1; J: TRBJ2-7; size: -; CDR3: CASSVRQGAYEQYF; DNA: TGTGCCAGCAGCGTAAGACAGGGGGCTTACGAGCAGTACTTC
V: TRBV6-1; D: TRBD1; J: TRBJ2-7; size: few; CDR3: CTSSFLDRGSYEQYF; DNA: TGTACCAGCAGCTTTTTGGACAGGGGGTCCTACGAGCAGTACTTC
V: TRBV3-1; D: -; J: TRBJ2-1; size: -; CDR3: CASSQRPPTPNNEQFF; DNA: TGTGCCAGCAGCCAACGCCCTCCCACCCCCAACAATGAGCAGTTCTTC
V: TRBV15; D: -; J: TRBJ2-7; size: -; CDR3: CATSRDFGRTYEQYF; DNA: TGTGCCACCAGCAGAGATTTTGGTAGAACCTACGAGCAGTACTTC
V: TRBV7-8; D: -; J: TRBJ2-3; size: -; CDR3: CASAKRPGESQYF; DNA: TGTGCCAGCGCCAAAAGGCCCGGTGAATCGCAGTATTTT
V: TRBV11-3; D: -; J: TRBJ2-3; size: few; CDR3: CASSLGGRTLDTQYF; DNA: TGTGCCAGCAGCTTAGGGGGCAGGACGTTGGATACGCAGTATTTT
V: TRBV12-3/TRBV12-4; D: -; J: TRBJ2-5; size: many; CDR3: CASSSKETQYF; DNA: TGTGCCAGCAGTTCCAAAGAGACCCAGTACTTC
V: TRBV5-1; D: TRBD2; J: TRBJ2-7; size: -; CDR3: CASSLAGAGGTYEQYF; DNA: TGCGCCAGCAGCTTGGCCGGAGCGGGGGGAACCTACGAGCAGTACTTC
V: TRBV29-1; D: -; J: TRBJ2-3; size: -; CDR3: CSARELADTQYF; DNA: TGCAGCGCCCGGGAGCTCGCAGATACGCAGTATTTT
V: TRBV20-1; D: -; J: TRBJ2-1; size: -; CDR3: CSAWTGSSYNEQFF; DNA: TGCAGTGCTTGGACTGGAAGCTCCTACAATGAGCAGTTCTTC
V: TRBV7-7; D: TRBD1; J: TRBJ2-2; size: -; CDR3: CASSYGQGRTGELFF; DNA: TGTGCTAGCAGCTACGGACAGGGAAGGACCGGGGAGCTGTTTTTT
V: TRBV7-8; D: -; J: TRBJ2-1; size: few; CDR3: CASSLRASQPNEQFF; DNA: TGTGCCAGCAGCTTGAGGGCCTCTCAACCCAATGAGCAGTTCTTC
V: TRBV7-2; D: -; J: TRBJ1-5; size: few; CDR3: CASSFMGAGNQPQHF; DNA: TGTGCCAGCAGCTTTATGGGAGCGGGTAATCAGCCCCAGCATTTT
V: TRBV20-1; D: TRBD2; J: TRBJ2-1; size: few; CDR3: CSARGLSGGVFF; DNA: TGCAGTGCTAGGGGCCTTAGCGGGGGTGTGTTCTTC
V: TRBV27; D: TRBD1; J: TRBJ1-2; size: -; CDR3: CASSLSGTGPYGYTF; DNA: TGTGCCAGCAGTTTATCAGGGACAGGGCCCTATGGTTACACCTTC
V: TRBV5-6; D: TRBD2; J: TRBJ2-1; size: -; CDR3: CASSLAASAGIGDEQFF; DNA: TGTGCCAGCAGCTTGGCCGCTTCAGCGGGGATAGGGGATGAGCAGTTCTTC
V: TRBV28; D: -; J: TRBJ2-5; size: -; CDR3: CASSHGTIRETQYF; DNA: TGTGCCAGCAGCCACGGAACGATCCGGGAGACCCAGTACTTC
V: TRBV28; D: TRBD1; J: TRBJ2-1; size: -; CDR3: CASSSPGRGPYNEQFF; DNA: TGTGCCAGCAGTTCCCCCGGCAGGGGGCCCTACAATGAGCAGTTCTTC
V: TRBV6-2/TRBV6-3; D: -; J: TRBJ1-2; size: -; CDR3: CASSYEGRLVYGYTF; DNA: TGTGCCAGCAGTTACGAGGGTCGACTGGTCTATGGCTACACCTTC
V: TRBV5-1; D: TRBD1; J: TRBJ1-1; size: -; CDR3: CASSLGTGGWSTEAFF; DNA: TGCGCCAGCAGCTTGGGTACAGGGGGCTGGAGCACTGAAGCTTTCTTT
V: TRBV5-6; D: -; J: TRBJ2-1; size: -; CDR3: CASNPGTPNNEQFF; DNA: TGTGCCAGCAACCCCGGGACTCCCAACAATGAGCAGTTCTTC
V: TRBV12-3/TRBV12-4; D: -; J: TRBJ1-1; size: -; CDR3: CASSTHLRGDSTEAFF; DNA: TGTGCCAGCAGTACCCACCTCAGGGGCGATTCCACTGAAGCTTTCTTT
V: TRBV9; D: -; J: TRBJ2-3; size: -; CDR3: CASSGTRSTDTQYF; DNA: TGTGCCAGCAGCGGAACTAGGAGCACAGATACGCAGTATTTT
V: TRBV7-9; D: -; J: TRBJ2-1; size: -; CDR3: CASSLEGARDEQFF; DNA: TGTGCCAGCAGCTTGGAGGGAGCCAGGGATGAGCAGTTCTTC
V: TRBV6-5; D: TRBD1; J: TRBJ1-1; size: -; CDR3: CASSQNTGAGNTEAFF; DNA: TGTGCCAGCAGTCAAAATACAGGGGCTGGGAACACTGAAGCTTTCTTT
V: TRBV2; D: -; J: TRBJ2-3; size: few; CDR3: CASSLLYSGTTDTQYF; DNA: TGTGCCAGCAGCCTTCTTTATAGCGGAACCACAGATACGCAGTATTTT
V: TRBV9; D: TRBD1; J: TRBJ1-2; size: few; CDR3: CASSGPYRGYGYTF; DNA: TGTGCCAGCAGCGGTCCGTACAGGGGATATGGCTACACCTTC
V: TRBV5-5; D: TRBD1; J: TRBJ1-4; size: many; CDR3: CASRTGQGNEKLFF; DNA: TGTGCCAGCAGAACGGGACAGGGAAATGAAAAACTGTTTTTT
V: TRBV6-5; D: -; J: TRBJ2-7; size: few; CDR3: CASSFYPSSGNPYEQYF; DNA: TGTGCCAGCAGTTTTTACCCCTCGAGTGGTAACCCCTACGAGCAGTACTTC
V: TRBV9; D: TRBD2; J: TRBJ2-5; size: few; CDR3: CASSVESGGTAETQYF; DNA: TGTGCCAGCAGCGTAGAAAGCGGGGGCACAGCAGAGACCCAGTACTTC
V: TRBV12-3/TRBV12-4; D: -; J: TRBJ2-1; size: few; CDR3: CASSLGVMDNEQFF; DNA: TGTGCCAGCAGTTTAGGGGTGATGGACAATGAGCAGTTCTTC
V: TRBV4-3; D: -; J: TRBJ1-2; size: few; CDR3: CASSQVEGGYGYTF; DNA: TGCGCCAGCAGCCAAGTAGAGGGTGGCTATGGCTACACCTTC
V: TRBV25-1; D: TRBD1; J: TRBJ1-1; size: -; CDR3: CASSETGTGTEAFF; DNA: TGTGCCAGCAGTGAGACAGGGACCGGGACTGAAGCTTTCTTT
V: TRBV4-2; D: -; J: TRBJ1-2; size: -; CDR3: CASSQGQGYTNYGYTF; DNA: TGTGCCAGCAGCCAAGGTCAGGGATATACTAACTATGGCTACACCTTC
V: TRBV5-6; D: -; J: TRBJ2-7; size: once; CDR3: CASTPSGAEIYEQYF; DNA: TGTGCCAGCACGCCCTCCGGGGCGGAAATCTACGAGCAGTACTTC
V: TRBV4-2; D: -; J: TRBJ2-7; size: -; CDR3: CASSQAPHEQYF; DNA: TGTGCCAGCAGCCAAGCTCCGCACGAGCAGTACTTC
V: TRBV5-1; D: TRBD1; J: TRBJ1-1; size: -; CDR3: CASSLGTGDEAFF; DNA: TGCGCCAGCAGCCTTGGGACAGGGGATGAAGCTTTCTTT
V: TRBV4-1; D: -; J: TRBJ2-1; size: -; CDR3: CASSQDTLLNEQFF; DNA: TGCGCCAGCAGCCAAGATACCTTGTTGAATGAGCAGTTCTTC
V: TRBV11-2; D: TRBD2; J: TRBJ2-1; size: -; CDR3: CANSFRISVSAGGDSSYNEQFF; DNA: TGTGCCAACAGCTTTAGAATTTCGGTTTCGGCGGGGGGCGATAGCTCCTACAATGAGCAGTTCTTC
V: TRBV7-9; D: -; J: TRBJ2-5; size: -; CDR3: CASSPFPKFQETQYF; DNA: TGTGCCAGCAGCCCATTTCCCAAGTTCCAAGAGACCCAGTACTTC
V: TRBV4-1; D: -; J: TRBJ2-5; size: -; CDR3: CASSQGILAHQYF; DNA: TGCGCCAGCAGCCAAGGGATTCTGGCCCACCAGTACTTC
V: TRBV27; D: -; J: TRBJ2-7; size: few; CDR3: CASSARGRTYEQYF; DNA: TGTGCCAGCAGCGCCCGGGGGCGGACCTACGAGCAGTACTTC
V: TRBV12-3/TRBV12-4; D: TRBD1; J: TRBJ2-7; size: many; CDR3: CASSPTGGGYEQYF; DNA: TGTGCCAGCAGCCCCACAGGGGGCGGTTACGAGCAGTACTTC
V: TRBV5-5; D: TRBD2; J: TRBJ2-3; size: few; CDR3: CASSLDPAGVPTDTQYF; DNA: TGTGCCAGCAGCTTGGATCCAGCGGGGGTCCCCACAGATACGCAGTATTTT
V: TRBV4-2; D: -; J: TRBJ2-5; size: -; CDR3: CASSQDRTTQETQYF; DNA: TGTGCCAGCAGCCAAGATCGGACAACCCAAGAGACCCAGTACTTC
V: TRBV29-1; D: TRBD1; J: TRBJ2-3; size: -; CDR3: CSGSRTGSTDTQYF; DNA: TGCAGCGGAAGCCGGACAGGGAGCACAGATACGCAGTATTTT
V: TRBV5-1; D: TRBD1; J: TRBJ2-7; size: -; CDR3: CASSLRQGWDEQYF; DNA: TGCGCCAGCAGCCTACGACAGGGTTGGGACGAGCAGTACTTC